The clone carrying this T cell receptor (beta chain) was seen only once. Its specificity is unknown. This specimen comes from a study of vaccination and CD4 T cells after COVID-19. About the study: Drawing of post-COVID samples took place a median roughly 97 days after diagnosis (range 35 to 161).

Per the germline V gene, CDR1 is MNHNS and CDR2 is SASEGT. This CDR3 spans 17 amino acids. V was clipped by 4 bases and J by 3 bases; unmatched bases: 14. Once obtained from cultured CD4+ T cells, the DNA was sequenced using the Oncomine TCR Beta short-read assay. TCRdb reprocessed the PCR reads with MiXCR, giving one entry per CDR3 protein. This table has under 20,000 distinct CDR3 sequences, approximately 67% appearing once. As to treatment: roughly 10-day PBMC culture with coronavirus spike peptide pools or control peptides (ViraFEST assay). Sample: CD4+ T cells from blood, cultured in vitro. The chain joins TRBV6-1 to TRBJ1-2, with 7 bases lining up with TRBD1. The sequence derives from a human donor who had recovered from COVID-19. The DNA of the CDR3 is TGTGCCAGCAGTGGGTTAGGACAGGACCTAGTCTACTATGGCTACACCTTC. Translation gives CASSGLGQDLVYYGYTF.